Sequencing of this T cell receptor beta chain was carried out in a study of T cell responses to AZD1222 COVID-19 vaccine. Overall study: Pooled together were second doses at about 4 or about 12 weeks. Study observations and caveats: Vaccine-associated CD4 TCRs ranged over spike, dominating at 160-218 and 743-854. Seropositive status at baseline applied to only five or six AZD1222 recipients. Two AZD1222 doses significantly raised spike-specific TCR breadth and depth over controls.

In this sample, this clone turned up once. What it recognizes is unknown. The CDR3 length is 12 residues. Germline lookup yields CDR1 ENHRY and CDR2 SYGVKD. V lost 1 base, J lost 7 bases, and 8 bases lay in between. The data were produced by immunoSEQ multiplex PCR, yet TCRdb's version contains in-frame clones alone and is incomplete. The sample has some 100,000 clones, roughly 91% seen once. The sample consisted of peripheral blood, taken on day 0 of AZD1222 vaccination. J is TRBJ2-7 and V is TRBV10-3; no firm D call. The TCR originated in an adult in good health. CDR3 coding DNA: TGTGCCATCAGTGAGTTGGTAGGGGAGCAGTACTTC. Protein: CAISELVGEQYF.